Listed below are T cell receptor beta chains from one sample, sequenced in a study of control samples from healthy donors and cancer patients. The method was immunoSEQ multiplex PCR; TCRdb's version includes in-frame clones alone and lacks a portion of them. This sample yields 120,000 to 150,000 clones, of which more than 90% are seen a single time; about 11% belongs to the top ten. The sample comprised blood. These TCRs come from a young man in good health. Each CDR3 is given with its conserved first and last residue.

>TRBV2|TRBJ2-5
CASSEVGGLETQYF
>TRBV28|TRBJ2-7
CASSFGNSGYEQYF
>TRBV2|TRBJ1-2
CASTGTGNYGYTF
>TRBV2|TRBJ1-1
CASSAEGAGEAFF
>TRBV30|TRBJ1-1
CAWIQGGIEAFF
>TRBV11-2|TRBJ2-1
CASSSGLAGLNEQFF
>TRBV11-2|TRBJ2-3
CASSFRDSTDTQYF
>TRBV5-1|TRBJ2-4
CASSPQRSGWLNF
>TRBV3-1/TRBV3-2|TRBJ2-1
CASSQVEGNPREQFF
>TRBV15|TRBJ2-3
CATGWGPSTDTQYF
>TRBV10-3|TRBJ2-1
CAISEPPSGSFLGYNEQFF
>TRBV3-1/TRBV3-2|TRBJ1-1
CASSPTENTEAFF
>TRBV15|TRBJ2-4
CATSRERTGAAKNIQYF
>TRBV4-3|TRBJ2-1
CASSQRLAGGLEYNEQFF
>TRBV7-9|TRBJ1-3
CASSKNRVLFGNTIYF
>TRBV6-6|TRBJ1-2
CASKYLGQVSVDGYTF
>TRBV30|TRBJ2-2
CAWRISGAGGTGELFF
>TRBV18|TRBJ2-2
CASSSLQTAINTGELFF
>TRBV6-6|TRBJ2-7
CASRWEATQLEQYF
>TRBV19|TRBJ2-2
CASRSTSGPNTGELFF
>TRBV24-1|TRBJ1-1
CATRGANTEAFF
>TRBV15|TRBJ2-3
CATSRTSGYTDTQYF
>TRBV24-1|TRBJ2-5
CATSDFGQAQETQYF
>TRBV29-1|TRBJ1-3
CSAGKGPQDSGNTIYF
>TRBV4-1|TRBJ2-7
CASSQGTFYEQYF
>TRBV30|TRBJ1-3
CAWSTGGGSGNTIYF
>TRBV19|TRBJ1-3
CASSIGPVSGNTIYF
>TRBV29-1|TRBJ2-3
CSVEEGLTDTQYF
>TRBV28|TRBJ2-1
CASGLPPTGAYNEQFF
>TRBV11-3|TRBJ1-1
CASSPIDRDEAFF
>TRBV10-2|TRBJ2-1
CASSRPAGRSYNEQFF
>TRBV2|TRBJ1-2
CASSDLGYGYTF
>TRBV7-9|TRBJ2-7
CASSPTAAYEQYF
>TRBV28|TRBJ1-3
CASSTQGDGNTIYF
>TRBV11-2|TRBJ1-6
CASSLDPGSPLHF
>TRBV10-3|TRBJ2-1
CAISNSGTENYNEQFF
>TRBV11-1|TRBJ2-5
CASSPDRGGETQYF